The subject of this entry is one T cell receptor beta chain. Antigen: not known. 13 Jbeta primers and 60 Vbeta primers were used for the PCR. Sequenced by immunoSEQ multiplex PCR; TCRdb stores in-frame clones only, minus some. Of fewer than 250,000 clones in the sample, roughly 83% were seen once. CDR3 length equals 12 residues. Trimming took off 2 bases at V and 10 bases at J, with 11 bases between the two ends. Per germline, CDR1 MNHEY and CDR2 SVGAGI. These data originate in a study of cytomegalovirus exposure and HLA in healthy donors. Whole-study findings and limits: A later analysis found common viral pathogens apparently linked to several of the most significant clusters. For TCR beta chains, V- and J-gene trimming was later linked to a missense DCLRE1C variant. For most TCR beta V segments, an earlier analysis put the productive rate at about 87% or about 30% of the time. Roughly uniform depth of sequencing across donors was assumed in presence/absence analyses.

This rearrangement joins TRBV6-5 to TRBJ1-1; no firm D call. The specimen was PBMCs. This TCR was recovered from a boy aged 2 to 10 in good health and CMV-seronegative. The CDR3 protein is CASSYHGGGAFF. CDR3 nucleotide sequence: TGTGCCAGCAGTTACCATGGAGGAGGAGCTTTCTTT.